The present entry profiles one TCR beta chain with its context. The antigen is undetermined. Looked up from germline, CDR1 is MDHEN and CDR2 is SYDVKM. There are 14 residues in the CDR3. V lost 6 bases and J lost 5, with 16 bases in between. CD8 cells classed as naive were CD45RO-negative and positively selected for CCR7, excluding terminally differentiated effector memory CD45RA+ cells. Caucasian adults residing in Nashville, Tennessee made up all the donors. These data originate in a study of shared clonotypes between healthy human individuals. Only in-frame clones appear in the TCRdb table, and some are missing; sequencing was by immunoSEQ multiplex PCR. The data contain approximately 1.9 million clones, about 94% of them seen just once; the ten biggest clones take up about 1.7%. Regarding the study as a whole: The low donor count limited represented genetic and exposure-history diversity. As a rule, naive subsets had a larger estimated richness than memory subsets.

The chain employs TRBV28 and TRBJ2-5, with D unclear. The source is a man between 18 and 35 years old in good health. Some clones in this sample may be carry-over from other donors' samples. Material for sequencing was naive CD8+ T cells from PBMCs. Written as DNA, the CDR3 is TGTGCCAGCAGCCCCCCTGTCGGCTCCGAGACCCAGTACTTC. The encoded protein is CASSPPVGSETQYF.